One and the same sample provided the 22 T cell receptor beta chains below, sequenced in a study of T cells in Graves' hyperthyroidism and ophthalmopathy. TCR beta CDR3 regions were amplified from RNA transcripts. The HTBI set primed first-round TCR CDR3 RT-PCR. TCRdb re-derived calls from the multiplex PCR reads in MiXCR, one entry per CDR3 protein. The repertoire holds 550,000 to 800,000 distinct CDR3 sequences, 16% seen once, with roughly 8% in the top ten. Sequenced input: blood. The receptors come from a man aged 18 to 30 with Graves' hyperthyroidism.

This clonotype came up a few times. The rearrangement links TRBV29-1 to TRBJ1-3; a possible D gene is TRBD1 (6 bases). CDR3 length: 14 amino acids. Trimming shortened V by 4 bases and J by 2 bases, and 12 bases separated the two germline ends. Germline V gives CDR1 SQVTM, CDR2 ANQGSEA. This chain's CDR3 is CSVVPGVAGNTIYF. For the CDR3, the DNA is TGCAGCGTTGTGCCAGGGGTGGCTGGAAACACCATATATTTT. The full variable domain, completed using reference TRBV29-1 and TRBJ1-3, is SAVISQKPSRDICQRGTSLTIQCQVDSQVTMMFWYRQQPGQSLTLIATANQGSEATYESGFVIDKFPISRPNLTFSTLTVSNMSPEDSSIYLCSVVPGVAGNTIYFGEGSWLTVV.

This chain links TRBV4-2 with TRBJ1-4; D is perhaps TRBD1 (6 bases). Germline values: CDR1 LGHNA, CDR2 YNFKEQ. This CDR3 has 15 residues. V was trimmed by 4 bases and J by 7 bases, leaving 16 bases between them. DNA for the CDR3: TGTGCCAGCAGCCCCTCTTCAAGGACAGCTGAAAAACTGTTTTTT. Translated, it gives CASSPSSRTAEKLFF.

The rearrangement joins TRBV28 to TRBJ1-2, with 7 bases matching TRBD1. Losses at the gene ends were 6 bases for V and 2 bases for J; bases not matched to a gene: 6. CDR1 is MDHEN and CDR2 is SYDVKM in the germline V gene. The CDR3 loop spans 14 amino acids. The CDR3 DNA is TGTGCCAGCAGGCCCGGGACAGAGAACTATGGCTACACCTTC. Amino acid sequence: CASRPGTENYGYTF.

The chain carries TRBV29-1 and TRBJ2-1; TRBD2 matches 8 bases. Germline V CDR1 and CDR2: SQVTM, ANQGSEA. The ends lost 0 bases at V and 6 bases at J; junction bases unmatched: 4. This CDR3 is built from 14 residues. Here the CDR3 reads CSVEELAAFNEQFF. The CDR3 DNA is TGCAGCGTTGAAGAACTAGCGGCCTTCAATGAGCAGTTCTTC.

This clonotype appeared many times. This sequence joins TRBV20-1 and TRBJ2-7; 7 nucleotides align to TRBD1. Germline loops: CDR1 DFQATT, CDR2 SNEGSKA (reference sequence). The J segment lost 3 bases and the V segment lost 5 bases, leaving 7 bases of the junction unmatched. The CDR3 totals 13 residues. CDR3 nucleotide sequence: TGCAGTGCTCCCCGGGACAGTCACTACGAGCAGTACTTC. It yields the protein CSAPRDSHYEQYF.

This clonotype was picked up a small number of times. The chain joins TRBV6-8 to TRBJ2-3; TRBD2 aligns across 16 bases. Germline lookup yields CDR1 MNHGY and CDR2 SAAAGT. The ends lost 4 bases at V and 4 bases at J; junction bases unmatched: 8. The CDR3 has 18 residues. The CDR3 is CASSSLGLAGGPSDTQYF. CDR3 DNA: TGTGCCAGCAGTTCCCTGGGACTAGCGGGAGGGCCTTCAGATACGCAGTATTTT.

This clonotype was seen many times. The chain combines TRBV18 with TRBJ2-7; D unclear. Germline CDR1 is KGHSH and CDR2 is LQKENI. This CDR3 has 15 amino acids. V was shortened by 4 bases and J by 0 bases, with 13 bases between the two germline ends. CDR3 in amino acids: CASSREPTPSYEQYF. The CDR3 nucleotides read TGTGCCAGCTCACGCGAGCCCACTCCCTCCTACGAGCAGTACTTC.

The J gene is TRBJ1-4, the V gene TRBV3-1; TRBD1 is a possible D gene (5 bases). The CDR3 runs to 17 residues. The germline gives CDR1 LGHDT, CDR2 YNNKEL (reference sequence). V lost 0 bases to trimming and J lost 8 bases, with 19 bases between them. The CDR3 spells CASSQDRVGGVQEKLFF. The CDR3 DNA sequence: TGTGCCAGCAGCCAAGATCGGGTCGGGGGAGTACAGGAAAAACTGTTTTTT. Together with reference TRBV3-1 and TRBJ1-4, the CDR3 gives the full variable domain: DTAVSQTPKYLVTQMGNDKSIKCEQNLGHDTMYWYKQDSKKFLKIMFSYNNKELIINETVPNRFSPKSPDKAHLNLHINSLELGDSAVYFCASSQDRVGGVQEKLFFGSGTQLSVL.

There are many counts of this clonotype. The rearrangement links TRBV18 to TRBJ1-5; D ambiguous. The germline V gene has CDR1 KGHSH and CDR2 LQKENI. V was clipped by 0 bases and J by 11 bases, with 11 bases between them. The CDR3 is made up of 13 amino acids. The CDR3 here is CASSPPSQGTQHF. CDR3 DNA: TGTGCCAGCTCACCACCGAGCCAAGGGACCCAGCATTTT.

This clonotype was picked up many times. V gene TRBV6-1 combines with J gene TRBJ2-7, with D uncertain. The germline V and J ends were trimmed by 5 bases and 2 bases, with 13 bases remaining between them. Per the germline V gene, CDR1 is MNHNS and CDR2 is SASEGT. CDR3 length: 14 amino acids. The CDR3 reads CASSPLLRPYEQYF. The CDR3 DNA reads as TGTGCCAGCAGTCCCCTCCTAAGACCCTACGAGCAGTACTTC.

V usage is TRBV24-1 and J usage is TRBJ2-1; 8 bases are shared with TRBD2. Germline V gene data show CDR1 as KGHDR and CDR2 as SFDVKD. The CDR3 is made up of 17 amino acids. The V gene end was trimmed by 4 bases and the J gene end by 0 bases; junction bases not matched to a gene: 7. For the CDR3, the DNA is TGTGCCACCAGTGACCGTAGCGGGGCCGTCTCCTACAATGAGCAGTTCTTC. It yields the protein CATSDRSGAVSYNEQFF.

This clonotype came up a few times. The chain has TRBV20-1 and TRBJ2-1; D could derive from TRBD1 or TRBD2 (5 bases each). CDR1 DFQATT and CDR2 SNEGSKA come from the germline V gene (reference sequence). Trimming removed 2 bases from V and 5 bases from J, with 19 bases in between. CDR3 length: 16 amino acids. The CDR3 DNA reads as TGCAGTGCTAGATTCGCCCCGGGACCCACAAACAATGAGCAGTTCTTC. Translation: CSARFAPGPTNNEQFF.

CDR3 region: CSAPRSTSRNEQFF. DNA for the CDR3: TGCAGTGCTCCCCGTTCGACTAGCCGGAATGAGCAGTTCTTC. V gene TRBV20-1 combines with J gene TRBJ2-1; 7 bases map to TRBD2. The CDR3 has 14 residues. CDR1 is DFQATT and CDR2 is SNEGSKA in the germline V gene (reference sequence). V gave up 5 bases and J gave up 7 bases; unmatched junction bases: 11.

This clonotype was observed at least ten times. J is TRBJ2-3 and V is TRBV7-9, with D unresolved. The CDR3 runs 14 residues. V dropped 1 base and J dropped 3 bases, with 8 bases sitting between them. Germline loops: CDR1 SEHNR, CDR2 FQNEAQ (reference sequence). Written as DNA, the CDR3 is TGTGCCAGCAGCTTAGAGGCGACGACAGATACGCAGTATTTT. Its protein product is CASSLEATTDTQYF.

The chain is built from TRBV12-3 or TRBV12-4 and TRBJ2-1, with D possibly TRBD1 on 5 matching bases. This CDR3 has 16 amino acids. V lost 6 bases and J 5 bases, leaving 20 bases between the germline ends. As DNA, the CDR3 is TGTGCCAGCAGAAAAGCGTTGGGGCGCCCGAACAATGAGCAGTTCTTC. Amino acids: CASRKALGRPNNEQFF.

This clonotype was picked up many times. The chain recombines TRBV12-3 or TRBV12-4 with TRBJ2-6, with a possible D match to TRBD2 (5 bases). The CDR3 runs to 15 residues. The V gene lost 6 bases and the J gene lost 3 bases, with 12 bases spanning the gap. The CDR3, as DNA: TGTGCCAGCAGCCCCGAGGGAAATGGGGCCAACGTCCTGACTTTC. It specifies CASSPEGNGANVLTF.

In its sample, this clonotype was seen a few times. This chain links TRBV12-3 or TRBV12-4 with TRBJ2-7; the match to TRBD2 covers 7 bases. The J segment lost 0 bases and the V segment lost 4 bases, leaving 9 bases of the junction unmatched. CDR3 length: 16 amino acids. CDR3 region: CASSYAGGDLSYEQYF. The CDR3 nucleotides read TGTGCCAGCAGTTATGCTGGGGGGGACCTCTCCTACGAGCAGTACTTC.

The rearrangement links TRBV10-3 to TRBJ2-7; D assignment may be TRBD1 or TRBD2 (5 bases each). CDR3 length: 13 amino acids. Per the germline V gene, CDR1 is ENHRY and CDR2 is SYGVKD. Deletions cut 6 bases from V and 6 bases from J, with 15 bases between. The CDR3 nucleotides are TGTGCCATCAGGCTCCAGGGAGAGGGCGAGCAGTACTTC. Translated: CAIRLQGEGEQYF.

This clonotype was detected only a few times. The rearrangement uses TRBV24-1 and TRBJ1-5; D unclear. The CDR3 has 15 amino acids. Trimming took off 5 bases at V and 3 bases at J, with 13 bases between the two ends. From germline, CDR1 is KGHDR and CDR2 SFDVKD. The CDR3 DNA is TGTGCCACCAGTGGCTCTAAGAGTTACAATCAGCCCCAGCATTTT. This translates into CATSGSKSYNQPQHF.

The chain links TRBV7-8 to TRBJ1-1; D gene unclear. V was shortened by 8 bases and J by 0 bases, with 10 bases between the two germline ends. Germline values: CDR1 SGHVS, CDR2 FQNEAQ. The length of the CDR3 is 13 residues. The CDR3 is CASHSNMNTEAFF. The CDR3 DNA sequence: TGTGCCAGCCATTCCAACATGAACACTGAAGCTTTCTTT.

This clonotype was seen more than once but under ten times. This chain uses TRBV7-8 with TRBJ1-2, with 8 nucleotides matching TRBD1. This CDR3 comprises 13 residues. With V trimmed by 4 bases and J by 7 bases, 5 bases remained unmatched. The germline V gene has CDR1 SGHVS and CDR2 FQNEAQ. The CDR3 DNA reads as TGTGCCAGCAGCTCGGAGACAGGGGTTGGCTACACCTTC. This codes for CASSSETGVGYTF. The full variable domain, with the rest looked up from reference TRBV7-8 and TRBJ1-2, is GAGVSQSPRYKVAKRGQDVALRCDPISGHVSLFWYQQALGQGPEFLTYFQNEAQLDKSGLPSDRFFAERPEGSVSTLKIQRTQQEDSAVYLCASSSETGVGYTFGSGTRLTVV.

With respect to this clonotype: A read error may explain this, as a much larger clone is one base away. The chain joins TRBV9 to TRBJ1-1; D unresolved. CDR3 length equals 13 residues. Germline V gives CDR1 SGDLS, CDR2 YYNGEE. The CDR3 sequence: CAGSVEVNTEAFF. CDR3 coding DNA: TGTGCCGGCAGCGTAGAAGTAAACACTGAAGCTTTCTTT.